This record covers a single T cell receptor (beta chain). Antigen: not known. V was cut by 7 bases and J by 2 bases, with 12 bases left in between. The CDR3 has 13 amino acids. Looked up from germline, CDR1 is MNHNY and CDR2 is SVGAGI (reference sequence). This record belongs to a study of T cell repertoires in cytomegalovirus infection. For the study at large: The study used recently identified HLA-C-restricted and well-studied HLA-B-restricted CMV epitopes. Points from the study as a whole: It was HLA-C-restricted CMV-specific TCR beta clonotypes that dominated the response ex vivo.

From the reads, TCRdb called clonotypes with MiXCR, one entry per CDR3 protein. Of 450,000 to 650,000 distinct CDR3 sequences listed, 40% are singletons. The chain couples TRBV6-6 to TRBJ2-7; D may be TRBD2 (5 bases). This sequence was found in a human donor in good health (CMV status not recorded). Some clones in this sample may be carry-over from other donors' samples. The source material was cultured PBMCs, sampled from culture after CMV antigen stimulation. The CDR3 coding sequence is TGTGCCAGCACCCAACTAGATCCCTACGAGCAGTACTTC. Its protein is CASTQLDPYEQYF.